Below, 15 T cell receptor beta chains from the same sample are listed, as sequenced in a study of post-analysis software for immune sequencing data. Regarding the study as a whole: About five TRBV segments occurring more often in patients than controls included TRBV5-6, TRBV5-1 and TRBV20-1.

These receptors have no identified antigens. Unique molecular identifiers were carried by the TCR beta cDNA libraries. TCRdb redid the calling of the PCR reads with MiXCR, one entry per CDR3 protein. Among more than 450,000 distinct CDR3 sequences listed, about 44% were seen once. Material for sequencing was blood. The receptor set was obtained from a girl aged 10 to 17 with multiple sclerosis.

The V call is TRBV20-1, the J call TRBJ2-7; D might be TRBD1 (6 bases). Trimming removed 6 bases from V and 2 bases from J, with 14 bases in between. The germline V gene encodes CDR1 DFQATT and CDR2 SNEGSKA (reference sequence). The CDR3 length is 13 residues. The CDR3 DNA sequence: TGCAGTGCCCAGACAGGTTTAACCTACGAGCAGTACTTC. It specifies CSAQTGLTYEQYF.

This clonotype came up a few times. V and J are TRBV7-9 and TRBJ2-5, with 11 nucleotides matching TRBD2. Germline V lookup: CDR1 SEHNR, CDR2 FQNEAQ (reference sequence). The CDR3 has 16 residues. Germline trimming cut 2 bases from V and 2 bases from J; bases unmatched to any gene: 4. The DNA of the CDR3 is TGTGCCAGCAGCTTATCCGGGACTAGCGGACAAGAGACCCAGTACTTC. Protein sequence: CASSLSGTSGQETQYF. Full variable domain (missing parts from reference TRBV7-9 and TRBJ2-5): DTGVSQNPRHKITKRGQNVTFRCDPISEHNRLYWYRQTLGQGPEFLTYFQNEAQLEKSRLLSDRFSAERPKGSFSTLEIQRTEQGDSAMYLCASSLSGTSGQETQYFGPGTRLLVL.

The rearrangement joins TRBV5-1 to TRBJ2-1; the D is unclear. CDR1 is SGHRS and CDR2 is YFSETQ in the germline V gene. The CDR3 extends over 15 amino acids. V gave up 4 bases and J gave up 7 bases, with 18 bases separating them. CDR3 nucleotide sequence: TGCGCCAGCAGCACGCTGGCGAGCGCCCTGAATGAGCAGTTCTTC. Translation gives CASSTLASALNEQFF.

For the CDR3, the DNA is TGTGCCACCAGTGATCCCCCCTGGACAGAGGAGCAGTTCTTC. Translated, it gives CATSDPPWTEEQFF. The chain has TRBV24-1 and TRBJ2-1, with a possible D match to TRBD1 (6 bases). Germline V gene data show CDR1 as KGHDR and CDR2 as SFDVKD. The germline V and J ends were trimmed by 3 bases and 10 bases, with 15 bases remaining between them. The CDR3 is made up of 14 amino acids.

V is TRBV5-1 and J is TRBJ2-3, with D perhaps matching TRBD2 (5 bases). Germline V gene lookup returns CDR1 SGHRS and CDR2 YFSETQ. Trimming removed 4 bases from V and 6 bases from J, with 12 bases in between. This CDR3 has 13 residues. CDR3 sequence (DNA): TGCGCCAGCAGCAGTCCCCAGCGGGATACGCAGTATTTT. Encoded protein: CASSSPQRDTQYF.

This clonotype appeared a few times. The CDR3 DNA sequence: TGTGCCAGCAGCGAGGGGCGGGACAGGAACGACGAGCAGTACTTC. It specifies CASSEGRDRNDEQYF. The chain carries TRBV7-6 and TRBJ2-7; TRBD1 matches 8 bases. Germline loops: CDR1 SGHVS, CDR2 FNYEAQ. This CDR3 has 15 amino acids. J gave up 5 bases and V 5 bases, and 11 bases lay outside the gene matches.

V is TRBV29-1 and J is TRBJ2-1; unclear D gene. Trimming pared 8 bases from V and 6 bases from J, leaving 20 bases between. The CDR3 consists of 14 residues. Germline CDR1 reads SQVTM; CDR2 reads ANQGSEA. CDR3 amino acids: CSSNPGGRFNEQFF. In DNA form, the CDR3 reads TGCAGCTCCAACCCGGGCGGCAGGTTCAATGAGCAGTTCTTC.

The V gene is TRBV5-8, the J gene TRBJ2-6; the D is unclear. With 0 bases removed from V and 0 bases from J, the gap between germline ends came to 10 bases. The CDR3 covers 17 residues. Germline V gene lookup returns CDR1 SGHTS and CDR2 YDEGEE. The CDR3 DNA reads as TGTGCCAGCAGCTTGGGTACAGACCTCTCTGGGGCCAACGTCCTGACTTTC. It is translated as CASSLGTDLSGANVLTF.

The chain is built from TRBV12-3 or TRBV12-4 and TRBJ2-2; the D is unclear. V lost 0 bases and J 5 bases, leaving 7 bases between the germline ends. The CDR3 runs 14 residues. The CDR3 region is CASSLARRTGELFF. The DNA for the CDR3 is TGTGCCAGCAGTTTAGCACGGCGTACCGGGGAGCTGTTTTTT.

The V call is TRBV6-4, the J call TRBJ2-3; a possible D gene is TRBD2 (5 bases). This CDR3 has 16 amino acids. Germline CDR1 and CDR2: MRHNA and SNTAGT. Trimming stripped 0 bases from V and 4 bases from J, with 14 bases between. This CDR3 reads CASSDSSGEYADTQYF. CDR3 DNA sequence: TGTGCCAGCAGTGACTCGAGTGGGGAGTACGCAGATACGCAGTATTTT.

The chain has TRBV12-3 or TRBV12-4 and TRBJ2-3; TRBD2 matches 11 bases. This CDR3 spans 15 amino acids. V lost 7 bases and J lost 4; bases outside the gene matches: 7. CDR3 DNA: TGTGCCAGCACCATTAGCGGGAGGGCAGCAGATACGCAGTATTTT. Amino acids: CASTISGRAADTQYF.

This chain connects TRBV5-6 to TRBJ2-1; 10 positions match TRBD2. CDR1 and CDR2 (germline): SGHDT, YYEEEE. V lost 0 bases, J lost 7 bases, and 4 bases stayed unmatched. There are 15 residues in the CDR3. CDR3 protein: CASSLGPSGSNEQFF. CDR3 coding DNA: TGTGCCAGCAGCTTGGGTCCTAGCGGGAGTAATGAGCAGTTCTTC.

The V and J genes are TRBV10-3 and TRBJ2-3; TRBD2 agrees at 10 bases. The length of the CDR3 is 14 residues. From germline, CDR1 is ENHRY and CDR2 SYGVKD. J gave up 4 bases and V 7 bases, and 5 bases lay outside the gene matches. The CDR3 DNA sequence: TGTGCCATCACCAGCGGGGGGGACCCAGATACGCAGTATTTT. Translation: CAITSGGDPDTQYF.

V is TRBV29-1 and J is TRBJ2-7; TRBD1 or TRBD2 may be the D gene (6 bases each). The V end lost 5 bases, the J end lost 3 bases, and 17 bases lay between the germline ends. The germline V gene encodes CDR1 SQVTM and CDR2 ANQGSEA. The CDR3 sequence is 14 residues long. CDR3 sequence: CSVRGPQINYEQYF. As DNA, the CDR3 is TGCAGCGTTCGGGGGCCCCAAATAAACTACGAGCAGTACTTC.

Only a few counts were recorded for this clonotype. A single base separates this from a much larger clone, so it may be a read error. The chain carries TRBV20-1 and TRBJ2-7; 9 bases are a match to TRBD2. With the DNA end fitting TRBJ2-5 better, the J assignment may be wrong. In germline, CDR1 is DFQATT, CDR2 SNEGSKA (reference sequence). The CDR3 loop spans 12 amino acids. In DNA, the CDR3 is TGCAGTGCTGGGACTAGCAGAGGGACCCAGTACTTC. Protein: CSAGTSRGTQYF.